These T cell receptor beta chains were read from a single sample in a study of radiation and T cells in renal cell carcinoma. Assay: immunoSEQ multiplex PCR; the TCRdb copy retains only in-frame clones and omits some. The sample consists of some 76,000 clones, roughly 80% of them appearing once. The sequencing used blood, collected from a patient whose treatment included radiotherapy and nephrectomy. The receptors were sampled from a man between 60 and 70 years old with renal cell carcinoma. Both conserved end residues are part of each CDR3. A D gene is named only where the DNA matches it firmly. Clone size is stated in some rows and not others, as once, few, many or a class when expanded.

CDR3nt: TGTGCCAGCAGTGACTCGGGACATACCGGGGAGCTGTTTTTT; CDR3aa: CASSDSGHTGELFF; abundance: .; v_gene: TRBV6-4; j_gene: TRBJ2-2; d_gene: .
CDR3nt: TGCAGTGCGAGGACTCCTGAAAAACTGTTTTTT; CDR3aa: CSARTPEKLFF; abundance: .; v_gene: TRBV20-1; j_gene: TRBJ1-4; d_gene: .
CDR3nt: TGCAGCGTTGAATATGACAGGGGCACTGAAGCTTTCTTT; CDR3aa: CSVEYDRGTEAFF; abundance: few; v_gene: TRBV29-1; j_gene: TRBJ1-1; d_gene: TRBD1
CDR3nt: TGTGCCAGCAGCCCCTCCAGAGCGGGGACTAGCACAGATACGCAGTATTTT; CDR3aa: CASSPSRAGTSTDTQYF; abundance: .; v_gene: TRBV9; j_gene: TRBJ2-3; d_gene: TRBD2
CDR3nt: TGTGCCAGCAGCAAATCCCGCCAGACCCAGTACTTC; CDR3aa: CASSKSRQTQYF; abundance: .; v_gene: TRBV28; j_gene: TRBJ2-5; d_gene: .
CDR3nt: TGTGCCAGTAGCGACGGGTCGGTTCCGGGAAAAAACATTCAGTACTTC; CDR3aa: CASSDGSVPGKNIQYF; abundance: .; v_gene: TRBV19; j_gene: TRBJ2-4; d_gene: .
CDR3nt: TGCGCCAGCAGCTGGGACTCTTCGGCTCCTGGCTACACCTTC; CDR3aa: CASSWDSSAPGYTF; abundance: .; v_gene: TRBV5-1; j_gene: TRBJ1-2; d_gene: .
CDR3nt: TGTGCCAGTAGTAACACAGGGGTGAATCAGCCCCAGCATTTT; CDR3aa: CASSNTGVNQPQHF; abundance: .; v_gene: TRBV19; j_gene: TRBJ1-5; d_gene: TRBD1
CDR3nt: TGTGCCTGGAGTGCGGGGGGCAGTGCTAACACTGAAGCTTTCTTT; CDR3aa: CAWSAGGSANTEAFF; abundance: .; v_gene: TRBV30; j_gene: TRBJ1-1; d_gene: .
CDR3nt: TGTGCCAGCAGCGTGGGCGGATCCTACAATGAGCAGTTCTTC; CDR3aa: CASSVGGSYNEQFF; abundance: .; v_gene: TRBV9; j_gene: TRBJ2-1; d_gene: .
CDR3nt: TGTGCCAGCTCACCGGGATTAAGGTTCGGAAGCTCCTACAATGAGCAGTTCTTC; CDR3aa: CASSPGLRFGSSYNEQFF; abundance: .; v_gene: TRBV18; j_gene: TRBJ2-1; d_gene: .
CDR3nt: TGTGCCAGCAGCGCCCCGGAGTCCGGCGCAGATACGCAGTATTTT; CDR3aa: CASSAPESGADTQYF; abundance: .; v_gene: TRBV5-4; j_gene: TRBJ2-3; d_gene: .
CDR3nt: TGCGCCAGCAGCCAAGGGCTAGCGGGCCGGGAGCAGTACTTC; CDR3aa: CASSQGLAGREQYF; abundance: .; v_gene: TRBV4-1; j_gene: TRBJ2-7; d_gene: TRBD2
CDR3nt: TGTGCCCGGAGCGAATCTGGAAACACCATATATTTT; CDR3aa: CARSESGNTIYF; abundance: .; v_gene: TRBV10-3; j_gene: TRBJ1-3; d_gene: .
CDR3nt: TGTGCCAGCAGTCCACCGACTAGCGGGGAAGAGACCCAGTACTTC; CDR3aa: CASSPPTSGEETQYF; abundance: .; v_gene: TRBV28; j_gene: TRBJ2-5; d_gene: TRBD2
CDR3nt: TGTGCCAGCAGCGTACCGGGACAGGGGAACACCATATATTTT; CDR3aa: CASSVPGQGNTIYF; abundance: .; v_gene: TRBV9; j_gene: TRBJ1-3; d_gene: TRBD1
CDR3nt: TGTGCCAGCAGCTCCGATGGGACAGGGGAGATCTATGGCTACACCTTC; CDR3aa: CASSSDGTGEIYGYTF; abundance: .; v_gene: TRBV5-8; j_gene: TRBJ1-2; d_gene: TRBD1
CDR3nt: TGTGCCAGCAGCAACGAGTATAGAGAGACCCAGTACTTC; CDR3aa: CASSNEYRETQYF; abundance: .; v_gene: TRBV13; j_gene: TRBJ2-5; d_gene: .
CDR3nt: TGTGCCTGGAACAGGCGGATTGGTGGCTACACCTTC; CDR3aa: CAWNRRIGGYTF; abundance: few; v_gene: TRBV30; j_gene: TRBJ1-2; d_gene: .
CDR3nt: TGTGCCAGCAGTTTATTCGATCCGGGACAGGGGGGAACGGGGGCCTATGGCTACACCTTC; CDR3aa: CASSLFDPGQGGTGAYGYTF; abundance: .; v_gene: TRBV28; j_gene: TRBJ1-2; d_gene: TRBD1
CDR3nt: TGTGCCAGCAGTGAATTTTCAGGGCCAGGAGTCAATCAGCCCCAGCATTTT; CDR3aa: CASSEFSGPGVNQPQHF; abundance: .; v_gene: TRBV25-1; j_gene: TRBJ1-5; d_gene: .
CDR3nt: TGTGCCAGCAGCCGGGGCTATGGCTACACCTTC; CDR3aa: CASSRGYGYTF; abundance: once; v_gene: TRBV28; j_gene: TRBJ1-2; d_gene: .
CDR3nt: TGCGCCAGGAGAATTGCGGAGGATCAGCCCCAGCATTTT; CDR3aa: CARRIAEDQPQHF; abundance: .; v_gene: TRBV5-1; j_gene: TRBJ1-5; d_gene: .
CDR3nt: TGTGCCAGCAGCTTCCCAGGGTTTTTATCGAGGAACACTGAAGCTTTCTTT; CDR3aa: CASSFPGFLSRNTEAFF; abundance: .; v_gene: TRBV11-2; j_gene: TRBJ1-1; d_gene: .
CDR3nt: TGTGCCTTCGGGGCTGAGCAGTTCTTC; CDR3aa: CAFGAEQFF; abundance: .; v_gene: TRBV7-9; j_gene: TRBJ2-1; d_gene: .
CDR3nt: TGTGCCAGCAGCCTCCTCAGGGTCCACGAGCAGTACTTC; CDR3aa: CASSLLRVHEQYF; abundance: once; v_gene: TRBV11-2; j_gene: TRBJ2-7; d_gene: .
CDR3nt: TGTGCCACCAGCACTCCCACGGGCGGGGCGGAGGATCAGCCCCAGCATTTT; CDR3aa: CATSTPTGGAEDQPQHF; abundance: .; v_gene: TRBV15; j_gene: TRBJ1-5; d_gene: .
CDR3nt: TGTGCCAGTAGTATATTAGGCGTGGAACAGGCGGTCTACGAGCAGTACTTC; CDR3aa: CASSILGVEQAVYEQYF; abundance: .; v_gene: TRBV19; j_gene: TRBJ2-7; d_gene: .
CDR3nt: TGTGCCAGCAGACCTGGGACCGCGACTGGAAACACCATATATTTT; CDR3aa: CASRPGTATGNTIYF; abundance: once; v_gene: TRBV5-8; j_gene: TRBJ1-3; d_gene: .
CDR3nt: TGCGCCAGCAGCTTGGAAGGACACCGGTACGAGCAGTACTTC; CDR3aa: CASSLEGHRYEQYF; abundance: .; v_gene: TRBV5-1; j_gene: TRBJ2-7; d_gene: .
CDR3nt: TGTGCCAGCAGGGGGCCGCAGTCTAGCAATGAGCAGTTCTTC; CDR3aa: CASRGPQSSNEQFF; abundance: once; v_gene: TRBV6-5; j_gene: TRBJ2-1; d_gene: .